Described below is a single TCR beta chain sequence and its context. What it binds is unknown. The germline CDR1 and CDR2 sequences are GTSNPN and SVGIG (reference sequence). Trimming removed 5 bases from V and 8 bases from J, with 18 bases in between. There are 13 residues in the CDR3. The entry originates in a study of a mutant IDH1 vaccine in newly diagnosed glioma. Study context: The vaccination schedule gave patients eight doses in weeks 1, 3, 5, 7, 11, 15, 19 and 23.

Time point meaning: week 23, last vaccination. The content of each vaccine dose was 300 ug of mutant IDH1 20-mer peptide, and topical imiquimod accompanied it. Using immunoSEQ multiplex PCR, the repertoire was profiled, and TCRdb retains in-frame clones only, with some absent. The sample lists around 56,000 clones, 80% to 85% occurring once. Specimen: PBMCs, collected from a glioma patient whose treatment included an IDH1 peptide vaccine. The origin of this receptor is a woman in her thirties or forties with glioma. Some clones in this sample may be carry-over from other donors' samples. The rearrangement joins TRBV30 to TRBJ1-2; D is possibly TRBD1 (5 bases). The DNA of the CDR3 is TGTGCCTGGGGAGCTTTCTTCAGACAGGGCTACACCTTC. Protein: CAWGAFFRQGYTF.